A selection of T cell receptor beta chains follows, all from one sample in a study of neurological immune-mediated disorders. TCRdb independently ran MiXCR on the 5' RACE reads; one entry per CDR3 protein. The sample has 110,000 or so distinct CDR3 sequences; more than 2.5% are singletons. The sample was PBMCs. These receptors were obtained from a woman aged 30 to 39 with multiple sclerosis. Each CDR3 is given with its conserved first and last residue. A D gene is named only where the DNA matches it firmly. A clone size is listed for some rows: how often the clone was seen (once, few, many), or a class if it is expanded.

V: TRBV7-8; J: TRBJ1-2; size: many; D: TRBD1; DNA: TGTGCCAGCAGCCAGGGGCGAAGACAGGGCGGCTATGGCTACACCTTC; CDR3: CASSQGRRQGGYGYTF
V: TRBV5-5; J: TRBJ1-2; size: many; D: .; DNA: TGTGCCAGCAGCTTGGACGGGGGTTTCGATGGCTACACCTTC; CDR3: CASSLDGGFDGYTF
V: TRBV2; J: TRBJ2-5; size: many; D: .; DNA: TGTGCCAGCAGTGGGCTTGAGGGGCAAGAGACCCAGTACTTC; CDR3: CASSGLEGQETQYF
V: TRBV20-1; J: TRBJ1-1; size: many; D: .; DNA: TGCAGTGCTAGGAGACACCGCTTGAACACTGAAGCTTTCTTT; CDR3: CSARRHRLNTEAFF
V: TRBV10-2; J: TRBJ2-5; size: .; D: TRBD2; DNA: TGCGCCAGCATGAGCGGGGTATCTCTTTTTGAGACCCAGTACTTC; CDR3: CASMSGVSLFETQYF
V: TRBV20-1; J: TRBJ1-1; size: few; D: TRBD1; DNA: TGCAGTGCTCGTACAGGGGGACTGAACACTGAAGCTTTCTTT; CDR3: CSARTGGLNTEAFF
V: TRBV20-1; J: TRBJ1-5; size: many; D: .; DNA: TGCAGTGCTAGGCGGTTGGGGATAAGCAATCAGCCCCAGCATTTT; CDR3: CSARRLGISNQPQHF
V: TRBV29-1; J: TRBJ1-5; size: many; D: .; DNA: TGCAGCGTTGCGAGGGGCGCCAGGCAGCCCCAGCATTTT; CDR3: CSVARGARQPQHF
V: TRBV2; J: TRBJ1-3; size: many; D: TRBD1; DNA: TGTGCCAGCAGTGGGGGCGCGACAGGGGTCGGGCACACCATATATTTT; CDR3: CASSGGATGVGHTIYF
V: TRBV3-1; J: TRBJ2-3; size: many; D: .; DNA: TGTGCCAGCAGGACGACTGGTTCAGATACGCAGTATTTT; CDR3: CASRTTGSDTQYF
V: TRBV7-8; J: TRBJ2-7; size: many; D: .; DNA: TGTGCCAGCAGCTTACGCCCAAGTGATCCTGCTTGCGAGCAGTACTTC; CDR3: CASSLRPSDPACEQYF
V: TRBV20-1; J: TRBJ2-1; size: many; D: .; DNA: TGCAGTGCTAGAGATCTACTCGGGAGTAATGAGCAGTTCTTC; CDR3: CSARDLLGSNEQFF
V: TRBV20-1; J: TRBJ1-2; size: many; D: .; DNA: TGCAGTGCTAGACAGGGAGCCTACGGCTACACCTTC; CDR3: CSARQGAYGYTF
V: TRBV5-1; J: TRBJ2-1; size: few; D: .; DNA: TGCGACAGCAGCTCTTACAATGAGCAGTTCTTC; CDR3: CDSSSYNEQFF
V: TRBV7-9; J: TRBJ2-7; size: many; D: .; DNA: TGTGCCAGCAGCCCAACTAGGGACCTAAGCTACGAGCAGTACTTC; CDR3: CASSPTRDLSYEQYF
V: TRBV3-1; J: TRBJ2-7; size: many; D: .; DNA: TGTGCCAGCAGCCATCAGCTAGCCAAATACGAGCAGTACTTC; CDR3: CASSHQLAKYEQYF
V: TRBV6-5; J: TRBJ2-3; size: many; D: .; DNA: TGTGCCAGCAGTTACTCGGCAGTTATCAGAGATACGCAGTATTTT; CDR3: CASSYSAVIRDTQYF